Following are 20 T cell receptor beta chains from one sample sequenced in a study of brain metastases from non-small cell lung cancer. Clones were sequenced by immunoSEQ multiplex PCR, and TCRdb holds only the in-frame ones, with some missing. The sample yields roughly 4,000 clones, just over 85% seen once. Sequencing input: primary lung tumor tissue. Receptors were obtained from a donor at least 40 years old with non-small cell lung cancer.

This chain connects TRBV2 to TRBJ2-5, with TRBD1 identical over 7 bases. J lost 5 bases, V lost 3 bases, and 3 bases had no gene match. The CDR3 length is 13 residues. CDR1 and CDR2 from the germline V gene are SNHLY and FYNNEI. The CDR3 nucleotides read TGTGCCAGCAGTGATAACAGGGGTGAGACCCAGTACTTC. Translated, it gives CASSDNRGETQYF.

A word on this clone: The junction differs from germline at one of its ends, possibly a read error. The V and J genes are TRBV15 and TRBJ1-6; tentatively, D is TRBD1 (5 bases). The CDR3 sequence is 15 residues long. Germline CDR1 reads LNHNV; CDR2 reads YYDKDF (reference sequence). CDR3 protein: CATNRAGLANSPLHF. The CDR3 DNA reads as TGTGCCACCAACAGAGCGGGACTGGCTAATTCACCCCTCCACTTT.

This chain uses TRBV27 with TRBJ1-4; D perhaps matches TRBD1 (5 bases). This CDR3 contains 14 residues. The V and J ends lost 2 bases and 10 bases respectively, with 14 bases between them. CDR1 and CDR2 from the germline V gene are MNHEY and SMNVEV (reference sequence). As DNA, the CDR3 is TGTGCCAGCAGTTTAGGTAGGGGAGTAGGAAAACTGTTTTTT. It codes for CASSLGRGVGKLFF.

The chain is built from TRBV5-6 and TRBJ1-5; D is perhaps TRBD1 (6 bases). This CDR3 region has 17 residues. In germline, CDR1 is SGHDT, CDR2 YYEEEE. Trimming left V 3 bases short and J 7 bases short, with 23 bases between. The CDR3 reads CASSSTRHRVRGQPQHF. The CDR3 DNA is TGTGCCAGCAGCTCGACCCGACACAGGGTGAGAGGCCAGCCCCAGCATTTT.

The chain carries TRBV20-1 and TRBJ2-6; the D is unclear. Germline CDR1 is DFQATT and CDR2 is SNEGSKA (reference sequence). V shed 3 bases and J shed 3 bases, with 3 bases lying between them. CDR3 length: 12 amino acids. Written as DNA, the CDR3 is TGCAGTGCTAGTCATGGGGCCAACGTCCTGACTTTC. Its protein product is CSASHGANVLTF.

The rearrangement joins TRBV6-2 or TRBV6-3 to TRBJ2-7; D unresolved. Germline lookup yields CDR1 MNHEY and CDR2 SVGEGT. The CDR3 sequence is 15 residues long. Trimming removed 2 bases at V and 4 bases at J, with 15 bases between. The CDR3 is CASSYQTGAAYEQYF. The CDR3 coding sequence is TGTGCCAGCAGTTACCAAACGGGCGCGGCGTACGAGCAGTACTTC.

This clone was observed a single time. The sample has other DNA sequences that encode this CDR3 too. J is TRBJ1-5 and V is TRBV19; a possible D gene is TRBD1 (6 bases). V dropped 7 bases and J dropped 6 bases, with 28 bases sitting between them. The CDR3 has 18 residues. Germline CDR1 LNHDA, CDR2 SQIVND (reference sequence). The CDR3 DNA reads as TGTGCCAGTACCCAATATAGAACAGGGAGGGGGTTGTCTCAGCCCCAGCATTTT. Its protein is CASTQYRTGRGLSQPQHF.

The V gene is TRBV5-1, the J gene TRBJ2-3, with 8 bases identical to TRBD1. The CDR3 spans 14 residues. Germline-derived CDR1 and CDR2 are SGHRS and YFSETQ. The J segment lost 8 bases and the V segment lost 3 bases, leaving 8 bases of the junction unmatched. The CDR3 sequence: CASSSDRVIATQYF. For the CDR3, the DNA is TGCGCCAGCAGCTCGGACAGGGTAATTGCTACGCAGTATTTT.

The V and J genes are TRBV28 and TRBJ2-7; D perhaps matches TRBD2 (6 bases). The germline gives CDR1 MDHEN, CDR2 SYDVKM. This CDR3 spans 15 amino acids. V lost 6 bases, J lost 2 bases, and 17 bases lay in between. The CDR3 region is CASSLRDSFAYEQYF. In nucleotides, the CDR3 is TGTGCCAGCAGCCTTCGGGACTCCTTTGCCTACGAGCAGTACTTC.

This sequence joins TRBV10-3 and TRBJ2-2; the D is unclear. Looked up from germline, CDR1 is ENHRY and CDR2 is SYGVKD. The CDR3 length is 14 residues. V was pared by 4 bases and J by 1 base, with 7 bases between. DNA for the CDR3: TGTGCCATCAGTGCAACGGGGAACACCGGGGAGCTGTTTTTT. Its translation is CAISATGNTGELFF.

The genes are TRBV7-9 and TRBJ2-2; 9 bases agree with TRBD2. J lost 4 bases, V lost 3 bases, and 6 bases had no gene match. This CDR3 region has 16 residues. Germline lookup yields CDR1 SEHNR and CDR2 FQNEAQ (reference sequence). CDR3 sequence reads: CASSFPLAGLTGELFF. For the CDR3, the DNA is TGTGCCAGCAGCTTCCCACTAGCGGGCCTCACCGGGGAGCTGTTTTTT.

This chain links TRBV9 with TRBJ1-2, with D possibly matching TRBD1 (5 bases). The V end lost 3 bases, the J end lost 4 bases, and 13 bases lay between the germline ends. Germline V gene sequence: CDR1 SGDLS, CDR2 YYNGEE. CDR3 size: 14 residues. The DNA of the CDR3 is TGTGCCAGCAGCGCTGGGACGGTGAGCTATGGCTACACCTTC. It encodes CASSAGTVSYGYTF. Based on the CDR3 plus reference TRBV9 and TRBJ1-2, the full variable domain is DSGVTQTPKHLITATGQRVTLRCSPRSGDLSVYWYQQSLDQGLQFLIQYYNGEERAKGNILERFSAQQFPDLHSELNLSSLELGDSALYFCASSAGTVSYGYTFGSGTRLTVV.

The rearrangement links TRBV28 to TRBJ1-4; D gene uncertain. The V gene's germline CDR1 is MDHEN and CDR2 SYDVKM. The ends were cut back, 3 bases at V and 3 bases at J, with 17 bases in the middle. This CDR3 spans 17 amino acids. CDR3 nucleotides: TGTGCCAGCAGTTTGATGGGCAGGTTTACCTCTAATGAAAAACTGTTTTTT. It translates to CASSLMGRFTSNEKLFF. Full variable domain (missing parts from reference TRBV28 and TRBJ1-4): DVKVTQSSRYLVKRTGEKVFLECVQDMDHENMFWYRQDPGLGLRLIYFSYDVKMKEKGDIPEGYSVSREKKERFSLILESASTNQTSMYLCASSLMGRFTSNEKLFFGSGTQLSVL.

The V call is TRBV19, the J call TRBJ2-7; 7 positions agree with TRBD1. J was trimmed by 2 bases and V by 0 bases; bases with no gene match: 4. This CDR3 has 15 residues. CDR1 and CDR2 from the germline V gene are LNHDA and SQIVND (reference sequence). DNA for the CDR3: TGTGCCAGTAGTATAGAAGCCAGGGGGACCTACGAGCAGTACTTC. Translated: CASSIEARGTYEQYF.

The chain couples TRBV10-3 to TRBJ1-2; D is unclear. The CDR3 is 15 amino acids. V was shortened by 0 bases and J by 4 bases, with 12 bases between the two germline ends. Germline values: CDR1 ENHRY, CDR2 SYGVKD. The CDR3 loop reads CAISESLREGYGYTF. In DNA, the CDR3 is TGTGCCATCAGTGAGTCGCTGAGGGAGGGCTATGGCTACACCTTC.

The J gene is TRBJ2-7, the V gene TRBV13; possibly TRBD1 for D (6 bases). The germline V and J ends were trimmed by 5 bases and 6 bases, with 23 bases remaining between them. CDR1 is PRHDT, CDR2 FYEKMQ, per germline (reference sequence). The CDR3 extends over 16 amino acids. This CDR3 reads CASSPDRAERRSEQYF. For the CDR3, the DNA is TGTGCCAGCAGCCCGGACAGAGCAGAGCGGCGGAGCGAGCAGTACTTC.

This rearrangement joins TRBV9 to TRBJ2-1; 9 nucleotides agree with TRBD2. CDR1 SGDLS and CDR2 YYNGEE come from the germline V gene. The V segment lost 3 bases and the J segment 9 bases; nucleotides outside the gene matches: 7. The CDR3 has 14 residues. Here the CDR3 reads CASSEGGRASEQFF. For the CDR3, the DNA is TGTGCCAGCAGCGAGGGCGGGAGGGCCTCTGAGCAGTTCTTC.

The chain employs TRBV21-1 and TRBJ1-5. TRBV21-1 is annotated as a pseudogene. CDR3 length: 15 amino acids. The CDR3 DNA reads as TGTGCCAGCATCATAGGACGGTATAGCAATCAGCCCCAGCATTTT. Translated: CASIIGRYSNQPQHF.

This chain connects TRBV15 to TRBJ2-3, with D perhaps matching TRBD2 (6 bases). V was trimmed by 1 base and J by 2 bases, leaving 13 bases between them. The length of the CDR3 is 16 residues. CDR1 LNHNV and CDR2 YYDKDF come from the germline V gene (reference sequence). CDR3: CATSRAGTLDTDTQYF. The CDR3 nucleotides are TGTGCCACCAGCAGAGCCGGGACTCTAGACACAGATACGCAGTATTTT. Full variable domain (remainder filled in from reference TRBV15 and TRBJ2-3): DAMVIQNPRYQVTQFGKPVTLSCSQTLNHNVMYWYQQKSSQAPKLLFHYYDKDFNNEADTPDNFQSRRPNTSFCFLDIRSPGLGDTAMYLCATSRAGTLDTDTQYFGPGTRLTVL.

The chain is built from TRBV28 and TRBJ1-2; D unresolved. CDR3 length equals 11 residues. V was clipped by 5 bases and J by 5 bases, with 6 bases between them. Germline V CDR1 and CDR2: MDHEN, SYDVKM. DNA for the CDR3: TGTGCCAGCAGTCGACAATATGGCTACACCTTC. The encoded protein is CASSRQYGYTF.